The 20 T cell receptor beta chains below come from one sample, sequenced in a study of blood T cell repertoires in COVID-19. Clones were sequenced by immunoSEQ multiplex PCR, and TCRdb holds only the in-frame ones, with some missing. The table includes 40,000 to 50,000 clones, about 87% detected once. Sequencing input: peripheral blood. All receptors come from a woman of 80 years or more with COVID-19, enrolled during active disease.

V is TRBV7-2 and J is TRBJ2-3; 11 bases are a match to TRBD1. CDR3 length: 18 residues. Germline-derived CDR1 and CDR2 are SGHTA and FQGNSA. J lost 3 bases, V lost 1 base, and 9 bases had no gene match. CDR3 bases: TGTGCCAGCAGCTTAGTCTCGGGGACAGGGGGATTTACAGATACGCAGTATTTT. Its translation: CASSLVSGTGGFTDTQYF.

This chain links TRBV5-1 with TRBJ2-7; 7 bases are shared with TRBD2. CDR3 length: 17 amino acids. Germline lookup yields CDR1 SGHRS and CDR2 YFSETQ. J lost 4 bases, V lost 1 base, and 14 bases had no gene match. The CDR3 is CASSLSPRGGSSYEQYF. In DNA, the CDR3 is TGCGCCAGCAGCTTGAGTCCCCGCGGCGGGAGTAGTTACGAGCAGTACTTC.

CDR3 region: CASSFGTRSTDTQYF. The CDR3 DNA sequence: TGTGCCAGCAGCTTCGGGACTAGAAGCACAGATACGCAGTATTTT. This chain links TRBV5-8 with TRBJ2-3, with 8 bases fitting TRBD2. The CDR3 runs to 15 residues. The germline CDR1 and CDR2 sequences are SGHTS and YDEGEE. After removal of 2 bases from V and 0 bases from J, the junction contained 2 bases not matched to a gene.

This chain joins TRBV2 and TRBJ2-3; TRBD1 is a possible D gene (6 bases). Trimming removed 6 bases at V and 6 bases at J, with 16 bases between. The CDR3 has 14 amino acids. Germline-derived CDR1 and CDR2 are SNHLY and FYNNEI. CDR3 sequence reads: CASSRALRGDTQYF. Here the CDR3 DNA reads TGTGCCAGCAGCAGGGCCTTAAGGGGGGATACGCAGTATTTT.

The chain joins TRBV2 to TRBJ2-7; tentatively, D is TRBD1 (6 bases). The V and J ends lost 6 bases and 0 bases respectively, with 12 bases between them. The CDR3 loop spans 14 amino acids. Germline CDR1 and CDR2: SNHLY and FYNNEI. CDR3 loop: CASRDSRSSYEQYF. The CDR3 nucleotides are TGTGCCAGCAGGGACAGCCGCAGCTCCTACGAGCAGTACTTC.

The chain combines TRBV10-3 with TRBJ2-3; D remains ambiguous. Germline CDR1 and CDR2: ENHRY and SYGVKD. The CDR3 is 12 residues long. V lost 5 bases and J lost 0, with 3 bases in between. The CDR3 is CAISRSTDTQYF. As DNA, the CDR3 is TGTGCCATCAGTCGGAGCACAGATACGCAGTATTTT.

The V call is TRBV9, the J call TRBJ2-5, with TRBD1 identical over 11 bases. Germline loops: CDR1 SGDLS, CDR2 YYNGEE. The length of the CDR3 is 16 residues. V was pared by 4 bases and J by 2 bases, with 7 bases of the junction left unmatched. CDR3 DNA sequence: TGTGCCAGCAGCATCGGGGACAGGGGGTTTCAAGAGACCCAGTACTTC. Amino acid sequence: CASSIGDRGFQETQYF.

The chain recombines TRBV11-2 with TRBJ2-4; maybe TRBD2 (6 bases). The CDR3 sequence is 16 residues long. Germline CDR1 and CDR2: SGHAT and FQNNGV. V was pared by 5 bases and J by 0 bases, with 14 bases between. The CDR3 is CASSTRTGVAKNIQYF. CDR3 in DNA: TGTGCCAGCAGCACCAGGACGGGGGTAGCCAAAAACATTCAGTACTTC.

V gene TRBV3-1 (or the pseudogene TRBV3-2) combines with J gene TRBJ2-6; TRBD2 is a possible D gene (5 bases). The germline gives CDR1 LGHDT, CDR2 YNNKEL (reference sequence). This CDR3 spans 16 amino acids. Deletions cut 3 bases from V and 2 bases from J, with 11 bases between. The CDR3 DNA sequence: TGTGCCAGCAGCCACGGGGAAATTGCTGGGGCCAACGTCCTGACTTTC. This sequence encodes CASSHGEIAGANVLTF.

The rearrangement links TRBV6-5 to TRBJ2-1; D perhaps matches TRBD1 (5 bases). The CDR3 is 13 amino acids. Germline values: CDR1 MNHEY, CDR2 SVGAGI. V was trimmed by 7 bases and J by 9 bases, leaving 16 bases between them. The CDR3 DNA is TGTGCCAGCACGGACCAGGGTTGGGGTGAGCAGTTCTTC. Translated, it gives CASTDQGWGEQFF.

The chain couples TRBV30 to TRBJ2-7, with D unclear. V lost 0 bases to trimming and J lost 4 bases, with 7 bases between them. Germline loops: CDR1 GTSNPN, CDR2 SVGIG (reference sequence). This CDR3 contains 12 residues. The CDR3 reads CAWSVHGYEQYF. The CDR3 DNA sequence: TGTGCCTGGAGTGTACACGGGTACGAGCAGTACTTC.

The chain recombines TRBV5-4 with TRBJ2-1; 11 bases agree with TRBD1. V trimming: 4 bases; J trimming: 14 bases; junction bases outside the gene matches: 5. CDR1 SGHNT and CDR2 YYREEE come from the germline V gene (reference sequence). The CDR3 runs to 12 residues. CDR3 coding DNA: TGTGCCAGCAGCACACGGACAGGGGGCGAGTTCTTC. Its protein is CASSTRTGGEFF.

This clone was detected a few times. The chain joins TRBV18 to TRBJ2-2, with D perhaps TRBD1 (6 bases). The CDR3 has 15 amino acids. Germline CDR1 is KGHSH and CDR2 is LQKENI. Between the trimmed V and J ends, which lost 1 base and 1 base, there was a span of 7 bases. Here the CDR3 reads CASSPQGVNTGELFF. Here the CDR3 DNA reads TGTGCCAGCTCACCACAGGGGGTGAACACCGGGGAGCTGTTTTTT.

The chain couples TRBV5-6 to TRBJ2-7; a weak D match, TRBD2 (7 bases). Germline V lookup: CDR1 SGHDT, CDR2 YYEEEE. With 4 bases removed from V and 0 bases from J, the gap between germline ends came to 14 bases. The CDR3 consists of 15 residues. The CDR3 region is CASSLGLGGSYEQYF. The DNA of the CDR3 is TGTGCCAGCAGCCTAGGACTAGGGGGCTCCTACGAGCAGTACTTC.

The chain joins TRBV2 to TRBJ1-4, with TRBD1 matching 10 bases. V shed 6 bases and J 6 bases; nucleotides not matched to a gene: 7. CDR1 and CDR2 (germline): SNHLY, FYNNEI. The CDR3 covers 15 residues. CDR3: CASRYRTGGDEKLFF. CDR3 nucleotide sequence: TGTGCCAGCAGGTACCGGACAGGGGGAGATGAAAAACTGTTTTTT. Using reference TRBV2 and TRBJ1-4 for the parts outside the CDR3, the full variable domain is EPEVTQTPSHQVTQMGQEVILRCVPISNHLYFYWYRQILGQKVEFLVSFYNNEISEKSEIFDDQFSVERPDGSNFTLKIRSTKLEDSAMYFCASRYRTGGDEKLFFGSGTQLSVL.

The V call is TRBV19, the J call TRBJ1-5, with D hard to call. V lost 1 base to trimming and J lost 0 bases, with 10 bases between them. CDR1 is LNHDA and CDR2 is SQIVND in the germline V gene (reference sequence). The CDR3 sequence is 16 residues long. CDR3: CASSIVRSNSNQPQHF. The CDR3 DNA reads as TGTGCCAGTAGTATAGTTCGCAGTAATAGCAATCAGCCCCAGCATTTT.

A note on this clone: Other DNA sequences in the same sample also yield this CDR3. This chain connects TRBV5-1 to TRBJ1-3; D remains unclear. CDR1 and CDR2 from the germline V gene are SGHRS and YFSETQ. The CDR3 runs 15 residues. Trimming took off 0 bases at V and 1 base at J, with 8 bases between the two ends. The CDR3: CASSLDGGSGNTIYF. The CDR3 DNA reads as TGCGCCAGCAGCTTGGACGGAGGATCTGGAAACACCATATATTTT.

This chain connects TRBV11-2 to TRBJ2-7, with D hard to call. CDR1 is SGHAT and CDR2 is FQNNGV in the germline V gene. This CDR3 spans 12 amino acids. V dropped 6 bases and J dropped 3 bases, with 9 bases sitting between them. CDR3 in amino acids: CASSQLRYEQYF. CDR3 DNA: TGTGCCAGCAGTCAACTGCGCTACGAGCAGTACTTC.

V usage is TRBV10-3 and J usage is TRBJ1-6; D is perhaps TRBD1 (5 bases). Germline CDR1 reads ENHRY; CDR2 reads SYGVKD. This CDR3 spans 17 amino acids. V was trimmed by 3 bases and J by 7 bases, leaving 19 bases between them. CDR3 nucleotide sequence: TGTGCCATCAGTGAAGCCGGGGGTACAGGAAACAATTCACCCCTCCACTTT. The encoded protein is CAISEAGGTGNNSPLHF.

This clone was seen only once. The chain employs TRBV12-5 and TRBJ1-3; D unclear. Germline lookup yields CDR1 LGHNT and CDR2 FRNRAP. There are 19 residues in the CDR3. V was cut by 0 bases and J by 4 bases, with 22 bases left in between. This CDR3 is CASGLVPLRPTRKGNTIYF. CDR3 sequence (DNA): TGTGCTAGTGGTTTGGTACCCCTGAGGCCTACAAGGAAGGGAAACACCATATATTTT.